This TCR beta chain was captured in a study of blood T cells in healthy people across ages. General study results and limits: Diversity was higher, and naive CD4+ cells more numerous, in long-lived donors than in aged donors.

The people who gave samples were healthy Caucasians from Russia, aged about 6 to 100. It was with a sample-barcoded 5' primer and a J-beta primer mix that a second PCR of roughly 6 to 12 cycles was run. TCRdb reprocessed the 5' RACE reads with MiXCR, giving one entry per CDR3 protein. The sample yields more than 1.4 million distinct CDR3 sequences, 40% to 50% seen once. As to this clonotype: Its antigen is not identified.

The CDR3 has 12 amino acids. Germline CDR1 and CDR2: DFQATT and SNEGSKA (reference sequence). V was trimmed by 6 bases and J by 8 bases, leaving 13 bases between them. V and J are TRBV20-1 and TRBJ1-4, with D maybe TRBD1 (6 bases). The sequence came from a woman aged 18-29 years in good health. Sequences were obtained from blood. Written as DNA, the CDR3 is TGCAGTGCGGGATTGACAGGAGAAAAACTGTTTTTT. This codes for CSAGLTGEKLFF.